One T cell receptor beta chain is described in this entry. Its antigen is undetermined. Naive CD4+ T cells were purified with Tregs depleted by CD25. Semi-nested PCR with Nested Universal Primer A followed constant-region reverse priming of full-length variable regions. One entry per CDR3 protein results from TCRdb running MiXCR on the 5' RACE reads. The table shows 9,000 to 13,000 distinct CDR3 sequences, with 47% occurring only once. Study-wide results and caveats: Larger-cohort validation covered only one TCR beta V-J rearrangement. Tumor Treg TCRs overlapped most with tumor naive CD4+ cells.

After removal of 2 bases from V and 4 bases from J, the junction contained 10 bases not matched to a gene. Germline CDR1 is MNHNY and CDR2 is SVGAGI (reference sequence). The length of the CDR3 is 17 residues. Sequenced: tumor-infiltrating naive CD4+ T cells sorted from the breast tumor. Documented subset: naive CD4+ T cells, CD4+CD45RA+CD25-. This chain connects TRBV6-6 to TRBJ2-3; 9 bases match TRBD2. The TCR was taken from a female donor with breast cancer. CDR3 nucleotide sequence: TGTGCCAGCAGTTACGCGGCTAGCGGGGTGGCGGCAGATACGCAGTATTTT. Translating gives CASSYAASGVAADTQYF.